These 17 T cell receptor beta chains were sequenced from one sample in a study of T cells in Graves' hyperthyroidism and ophthalmopathy. From RNA transcripts, TCR beta CDR3 regions were amplified. In the first-round RT-PCR of the TCR CDR3, the HTBI primer set was used. TCRdb analysed the multiplex PCR reads with MiXCR anew, one entry per CDR3 protein. The sample yields over 500,000 distinct CDR3 sequences, roughly 15% seen once. Sequencing was carried out using blood. These receptors all come from a woman aged 40-49 years with Graves' hyperthyroidism.

As concerns this clonotype: A much larger clone lies a single base off, so this may be a read error. The genes are TRBV28 and TRBJ1-1, with 11 positions matching TRBD1. Germline V lookup: CDR1 MDHEN, CDR2 SYDVKM. This CDR3 contains 14 residues. CDR3 sequence (DNA): TGTGCCGGCAGTTGGACAGGGGGCACGATTGGAGCTTTCTTT. Its translation is CAGSWTGGTIGAFF.

The chain couples TRBV15 to TRBJ2-5; the D gene is possibly TRBD2 (5 bases). The V end lost 0 bases, the J end lost 2 bases, and 10 bases lay between the germline ends. There are 15 residues in the CDR3. Germline V CDR1 and CDR2: LNHNV, YYDKDF (reference sequence). Here the CDR3 reads CATSRDPGKQETQYF. In nucleotides, the CDR3 is TGTGCCACCAGCAGAGATCCGGGGAAACAAGAGACCCAGTACTTC.

This clonotype occurred many times. As DNA, the CDR3 is TGCAGTGCTAGAGATCCTTGGGGACGGAATGAGCAGTTCTTC. Its translation is CSARDPWGRNEQFF. The chain couples TRBV20-1 to TRBJ2-1; possibly TRBD1 or TRBD2 for D (5 bases each). Germline CDR1 reads DFQATT; CDR2 reads SNEGSKA (reference sequence). Between the trimmed V and J ends, which lost 0 bases and 7 bases, there was a span of 13 bases. This CDR3 has 14 amino acids.

V and J are TRBV10-3 and TRBJ2-2; tentatively, D is TRBD1 (5 bases). The CDR3 length is 13 residues. V gave up 4 bases and J gave up 8 bases, with 11 bases separating them. CDR1 and CDR2 from the germline V gene are ENHRY and SYGVKD. CDR3 DNA sequence: TGTGCCATCAGTGTCGACAGCACGGGGGAGCTGTTTTTT. Residues: CAISVDSTGELFF.

This clonotype was found many times. The chain has TRBV28 and TRBJ1-1; D unclear. Trimming shortened V by 7 bases and J by 1 base, and 7 bases separated the two germline ends. The CDR3 runs to 12 residues. Per germline, CDR1 MDHEN and CDR2 SYDVKM. The CDR3 loop is CASTTGNTEAFF. The CDR3 nucleotides are TGTGCCAGCACCACTGGGAACACTGAAGCTTTCTTT. Based on the CDR3 plus reference TRBV28 and TRBJ1-1, the full variable domain is DVKVTQSSRYLVKRTGEKVFLECVQDMDHENMFWYRQDPGLGLRLIYFSYDVKMKEKGDIPEGYSVSREKKERFSLILESASTNQTSMYLCASTTGNTEAFFGQGTRLTVV.

The chain carries TRBV27 and TRBJ2-7, with TRBD1 as a possible D gene (5 bases). Germline V CDR1 and CDR2: MNHEY, SMNVEV (reference sequence). Trimming stripped 0 bases from V and 3 bases from J, with 12 bases between. The CDR3 extends over 15 amino acids. The chain's CDR3 is CASSLSRDQVYEQYF. The DNA for the CDR3 is TGTGCCAGCAGTTTATCCAGGGATCAGGTCTACGAGCAGTACTTC.

The chain carries TRBV6-1 and TRBJ2-7, with 7 positions matching TRBD1. The CDR3 consists of 14 residues. V lost 6 bases to trimming and J lost 2 bases; unmatched junction nucleotides: 7. The germline V gene encodes CDR1 MNHNS and CDR2 SASEGT. DNA of the CDR3: TGTGCCAGCAGCCGGGACAGCCTTACCTACGAGCAGTACTTC. It codes for CASSRDSLTYEQYF.

This clonotype was found many times. J is TRBJ1-1 and V is TRBV27, with 8 bases lining up with TRBD1. V gave up 5 bases and J gave up 3 bases; unmatched junction bases: 5. The CDR3 covers 14 residues. Germline V gives CDR1 MNHEY, CDR2 SMNVEV (reference sequence). CDR3 DNA sequence: TGTGCCAGCAGTCCCCGACAGGGGTACACTGAAGCTTTCTTT. It encodes CASSPRQGYTEAFF.

This clonotype was picked up many times. This rearrangement joins TRBV7-3 to TRBJ2-1; D could derive from TRBD1 or TRBD2 (6 bases each). Trimming removed 1 base from V and 7 bases from J, with 11 bases in between. CDR1 and CDR2 (germline): SGHTA, FQGTGA. The CDR3 runs 14 residues. Here the CDR3 DNA reads TGTGCCAGCAGCTTAAACGGGGGCGGGAATGAGCAGTTCTTC. Translated: CASSLNGGGNEQFF.

This clonotype was detected ten times or more. The genes are TRBV20-1 and TRBJ2-1, with TRBD2 matching over 7 bases. This CDR3 has 14 residues. J lost 4 bases, V lost 4 bases, and 7 bases had no gene match. CDR1 and CDR2 (germline): DFQATT, SNEGSKA (reference sequence). The CDR3 loop is CSAKMASGYNEQFF. The CDR3 region has the DNA TGCAGTGCTAAAATGGCTAGCGGATACAATGAGCAGTTCTTC.

Points on this clonotype: The germline gene is not matched at one end of the junction; a read error may be the cause. The chain uses TRBV28 and TRBJ2-1, with 8 positions matching TRBD1. The CDR3 sequence is 20 residues long. Germline CDR1 reads MDHEN; CDR2 reads SYDVKM. CDR3 residues: CASSPPQGATSFYSYNERFF. Written as DNA, the CDR3 is TGTGCCAGCAGCCCACCCCAGGGGGCGACCTCGTTTTACTCCTACAATGAGCGGTTCTTC.

In this sample, this clonotype turned up many times. The chain joins TRBV6-1 to TRBJ2-1, with TRBD2 identical over 9 bases. V gave up 1 base and J gave up 8 bases; unmatched junction bases: 12. The CDR3 length is 17 residues. Germline V CDR1 and CDR2: MNHNS, SASEGT. CDR3 loop: CASSEVLGGRVKYEQFF. CDR3 DNA: TGTGCCAGCAGTGAAGTGTTAGGCGGGAGGGTAAAGTATGAGCAGTTCTTC.

This clonotype was detected ten times or more. The V call is TRBV11-2, the J call TRBJ2-3; 11 bases align to TRBD2. This CDR3 comprises 16 residues. Germline V gene sequence: CDR1 SGHAT, CDR2 FQNNGV. The trim removed 4 bases at V and 2 bases at J, leaving 5 bases unmatched. Written as DNA, the CDR3 is TGTGCCAGCAGCTCCGGGACTAGCGGCATCACAGATACGCAGTATTTT. Encoded protein: CASSSGTSGITDTQYF.

This clonotype was counted at least ten times. J is TRBJ2-3 and V is TRBV7-2, with TRBD2 identical over 9 bases. The germline V gene has CDR1 SGHTA and CDR2 FQGNSA. V trimming: 1 base; J trimming: 5 bases; junction bases outside the gene matches: 7. CDR3 length equals 16 residues. CDR3 DNA sequence: TGTGCCAGCAGCTTAGGCGGGAGGGCCTCAGGAGATACGCAGTATTTT. This translates into CASSLGGRASGDTQYF. Variable domain in full (rest from reference TRBV7-2 and TRBJ2-3): GAGVSQSPSNKVTEKGKDVELRCDPISGHTALYWYRQSLGQGLEFLIYFQGNSAPDKSGLPSDRFSAERTGGSVSTLTIQRTQQEDSAVYLCASSLGGRASGDTQYFGPGTRLTVL.

About this clonotype itself: Possible read error: a much larger clone is one base away. V usage is TRBV11-2 and J usage is TRBJ2-1, with D possibly being TRBD2 (5 bases). V gave up 1 base and J gave up 6 bases, with 16 bases separating them. The CDR3 runs 16 residues. From germline, CDR1 is SGHAT and CDR2 FQNNGV. The DNA for the CDR3 is TGTGCCAGCAGCTTAGCCCCGTCGGGAACGGGCAATGAGCAGTTCTTC. This codes for CASSLAPSGTGNEQFF.

This clonotype was recorded a few times. A read error may be the cause here, since a much bigger clone is one base away. V is TRBV5-1 and J is TRBJ2-7; 11 bases align to TRBD1. From germline, CDR1 is SGHRS and CDR2 YFSETQ. This CDR3 comprises 14 residues. V lost 2 bases, J lost 9 bases, and 7 bases stayed unmatched. The CDR3 loop is CASSFGDRGDGQYF. The CDR3 region has the DNA TGCGCCAGCAGCTTTGGGGACAGGGGGGACGGGCAGTACTTC.

This clonotype was counted many times. The V call is TRBV7-3, the J call TRBJ2-3, with D possibly called TRBD1 or TRBD2 (6 bases each). The CDR3 contains 15 residues. V lost 2 bases and J lost 4, with 13 bases in between. Germline-derived CDR1 and CDR2 are SGHTA and FQGTGA. The CDR3 here is CASSLLGGGADTQYF. DNA for the CDR3: TGTGCCAGCAGCTTACTAGGGGGAGGAGCAGATACGCAGTATTTT.